Below, 26 T cell receptor beta chains from the same sample are listed, as sequenced in a study of cytomegalovirus exposure and HLA in healthy donors. This PCR relied on a set of 60 Vbeta primers and 13 Jbeta primers. Assay used: immunoSEQ multiplex PCR; TCRdb lists only in-frame clones, some missing. The sample includes about 130,000 clones, over 75% seen only once; the top ten take approximately 6%. The sequencing input was PBMCs. The receptors stem from a woman between 35 and 50 years old in good health and CMV-seropositive.

The rearrangement joins TRBV10-3 to TRBJ1-5; 9 positions agree with TRBD1. Trimming took 6 bases from V and 0 from J; bases not matched to a gene: 12. The CDR3 is 18 residues long. CDR1 is ENHRY, CDR2 SYGVKD, per germline. The CDR3 DNA reads as TGTGCCATCAGCTCAGGGACAGGGAGCTCACATAGCAATCAGCCCCAGCATTTT. Its protein is CAISSGTGSSHSNQPQHF.

This rearrangement joins TRBV10-3 to TRBJ1-1; D is unclear. Trimming took off 10 bases at V and 3 bases at J, with 12 bases between the two ends. The germline CDR1 and CDR2 sequences are ENHRY and SYGVKD. The CDR3 has 12 residues. CDR3 loop: CATNQLDTEAFF. For the CDR3, the DNA is TGTGCCACGAATCAGTTGGACACTGAAGCTTTCTTT.

V usage is TRBV6-1 and J usage is TRBJ1-2; no firm D call. Germline assignment: CDR1 MNHNS and CDR2 SASEGT. V lost 6 bases and J lost 1, with 15 bases in between. This CDR3 spans 15 amino acids. The chain's CDR3 is CASSQEMGSNYGYTF. DNA for the CDR3: TGTGCCAGCAGCCAAGAGATGGGCAGTAACTATGGCTACACCTTC.

CDR3 region: CATKGEGSYQPQHF. In DNA, the CDR3 is TGTGCCACCAAAGGGGAGGGATCTTATCAGCCCCAGCATTTT. This chain links TRBV6-5 with TRBJ1-5; D perhaps matches TRBD1 (5 bases). The V gene lost 10 bases and the J gene lost 5 bases, with 18 bases spanning the gap. Germline V gene sequence: CDR1 MNHEY, CDR2 SVGAGI. CDR3 length: 14 residues.

The V gene is TRBV5-1, the J gene TRBJ2-7, with D possibly being TRBD2 (6 bases). The CDR3 loop spans 11 amino acids. Trimming took 6 bases from V and 6 from J, leaving 10 bases between them. Per the germline V gene, CDR1 is SGHRS and CDR2 is YFSETQ. CDR3: CASNLASEQYF. The CDR3 DNA reads as TGCGCCAGCAATCTAGCGTCCGAGCAGTACTTC.

This chain joins TRBV7-3 and TRBJ2-2; 7 bases are a match to TRBD2. In germline, CDR1 is SGHTA, CDR2 FQGTGA. CDR3 size: 17 residues. V was pared by 0 bases and J by 4 bases, with 8 bases of the junction left unmatched. The CDR3: CASSLTGGTKTTGELFF. DNA for the CDR3: TGTGCCAGCAGCTTAACGGGGGGGACTAAAACCACCGGGGAGCTGTTTTTT.

V usage is TRBV6-5 and J usage is TRBJ2-4; D may be TRBD2 (6 bases). The V end lost 0 bases, the J end lost 0 bases, and 9 bases lay between the germline ends. The CDR3 is 16 amino acids. In germline, CDR1 is MNHEY, CDR2 SVGAGI. CDR3 residues: CASSYSWDLAKNIQYF. The DNA for the CDR3 is TGTGCCAGCAGTTACTCTTGGGACTTAGCCAAAAACATTCAGTACTTC.

This chain links TRBV5-4 with TRBJ1-3, with D hard to call. Trimming took 4 bases from V and 0 from J, leaving 14 bases between them. Germline V gene data show CDR1 as SGHNT and CDR2 as YYREEE (reference sequence). The CDR3 is made up of 16 amino acids. This CDR3 reads CASSHTVGSSGNTIYF. The DNA for the CDR3 is TGTGCCAGCAGCCACACGGTGGGGAGCTCTGGAAACACCATATATTTT. Together with reference TRBV5-4 and TRBJ1-3, the CDR3 gives the full variable domain: ETGVTQSPTHLIKTRGQQVTLRCSSQSGHNTVSWYQQALGQGPQFIFQYYREEENGRGNFPPRFSGLQFPNYSSELNVNALELDDSALYLCASSHTVGSSGNTIYFGEGSWLTVV.

The rearrangement links TRBV7-9 to TRBJ2-3; TRBD2 is a possible D gene (6 bases). CDR1 and CDR2 (germline): SEHNR, FQNEAQ (reference sequence). This CDR3 has 15 amino acids. V dropped 1 base and J dropped 4 bases, with 12 bases sitting between them. CDR3 nucleotides: TGTGCCAGCAGCTTAGGGCGGACTACCCCAGATACGCAGTATTTT. Translated, it gives CASSLGRTTPDTQYF.

The CDR3 nucleotides are TGTGCCTGGAGTGTACTCAACAGGGACGATCAGCCCCAGCATTTT. Residues: CAWSVLNRDDQPQHF. This chain links TRBV30 with TRBJ1-5; D is possibly TRBD1 (6 bases). This CDR3 contains 15 residues. CDR1 GTSNPN and CDR2 SVGIG come from the germline V gene (reference sequence). The V gene lost 0 bases and the J gene lost 5 bases, with 14 bases spanning the gap. Full variable domain (rest looked up from reference TRBV30 and TRBJ1-5): SQTIHQWPATLVQPVGSPLSLECTVEGTSNPNLYWYRQAAGRGLQLLFYSVGIGQISSEVPQNLSASRPQDRQFILSSKKLLLSDSGFYLCAWSVLNRDDQPQHFGDGTRLSIL.

V gene TRBV7-8 combines with J gene TRBJ1-2; 8 bases match TRBD1. The CDR3 is 15 amino acids. V dropped 5 bases and J dropped 4; count of bases not matched to a gene: 9. Per germline, CDR1 SGHVS and CDR2 FQNEAQ. CDR3 DNA: TGTGCCAGCAGCCTCGGACAGGGCCAATCCTATGGCTACACCTTC. This encodes CASSLGQGQSYGYTF.

The chain carries TRBV5-1 and TRBJ1-2; D remains unclear. Germline loops: CDR1 SGHRS, CDR2 YFSETQ. V gave up 0 bases and J gave up 4 bases, with 7 bases separating them. This CDR3 is built from 13 residues. The CDR3 coding sequence is TGCGCCAGCAGCTTGGGGGCCATCTATGGCTACACCTTC. This translates into CASSLGAIYGYTF.

This clone appeared a single time. V gene TRBV7-8 combines with J gene TRBJ1-5, with a tentative D call TRBD1 (6 bases). The V gene's germline CDR1 is SGHVS and CDR2 FQNEAQ. V was cut by 5 bases and J by 3 bases, with 14 bases left in between. The CDR3 runs to 15 residues. The CDR3 is CASSPRNRDNQPQHF. CDR3 in DNA: TGTGCCAGCAGCCCCAGAAACAGGGACAATCAGCCCCAGCATTTT.

This chain uses TRBV28 with TRBJ2-3; TRBD2 aligns across 15 bases. J lost 9 bases, V lost 3 bases, and 10 bases had no gene match. The CDR3 has 17 amino acids. CDR1 is MDHEN and CDR2 is SYDVKM in the germline V gene. The DNA of the CDR3 is TGTGCCAGCAGTTTCGGACTAGCGGGGGGGCCGACTCCCACGCAGTATTTT. Its translation is CASSFGLAGGPTPTQYF.

The J gene is TRBJ1-4, the V gene TRBV5-1, with TRBD1 matching over 10 bases. The germline CDR1 and CDR2 sequences are SGHRS and YFSETQ. Germline trimming cut 4 bases from V and 8 bases from J; bases unmatched to any gene: 11. This CDR3 is 16 amino acids long. The chain's CDR3 is CASSRSTTGGREKLFF. CDR3 nucleotide sequence: TGCGCCAGCAGCAGATCCACGACAGGGGGCAGAGAAAAACTGTTTTTT.

The chain links TRBV5-1 to TRBJ1-1; D may be TRBD1 (6 bases). Trimming shortened V by 4 bases and J by 1 base, and 17 bases separated the two germline ends. The CDR3 is made up of 16 amino acids. The germline gives CDR1 SGHRS, CDR2 YFSETQ. The CDR3 here is CASSKENRATNTEAFF. The CDR3 DNA is TGCGCCAGCAGCAAGGAAAACAGGGCGACGAACACTGAAGCTTTCTTT. The full variable domain, its missing parts supplied by reference TRBV5-1 and TRBJ1-1, is KAGVTQTPRYLIKTRGQQVTLSCSPISGHRSVSWYQQTPGQGLQFLFEYFSETQRNKGNFPGRFSGRQFSNSRSEMNVSTLELGDSALYLCASSKENRATNTEAFFGQGTRLTVV.

V usage is TRBV5-1 and J usage is TRBJ2-7; tentatively, D is TRBD1 (5 bases). This CDR3 spans 14 amino acids. Germline V gives CDR1 SGHRS, CDR2 YFSETQ. V was pared by 4 bases and J by 0 bases, with 11 bases between. CDR3 nucleotide sequence: TGCGCCAGCAGCCCTGGTGACAGCTCCTACGAGCAGTACTTC. Translated: CASSPGDSSYEQYF.

V usage is TRBV28 and J usage is TRBJ1-6; D gene unclear. V was clipped by 3 bases and J by 8 bases, with 5 bases between them. Germline CDR1 is MDHEN and CDR2 is SYDVKM. The CDR3 is 12 amino acids. The CDR3 DNA follows: TGTGCCAGCAGTTTCGGTTATTCACCCCTCCACTTT. Protein sequence: CASSFGYSPLHF.

Remarks on this clone: Compared with germline, one end of the junction differs, possibly owing to a read error. The chain recombines TRBV7-9 with TRBJ1-1; TRBD1 matches 8 bases. This CDR3 comprises 14 residues. Looked up from germline, CDR1 is SEHNR and CDR2 is FQNEAQ (reference sequence). CDR3 sequence: CASSSPGTGGLTVF. The CDR3 nucleotides read TGTGCCAGCAGCTCCCCCGGGACAGGTGGATTGACGGTCTTT. The complete variable domain, with remaining parts taken from reference TRBV7-9 and TRBJ1-1, reads DTGVSQNPRHKITKRGQNVTFRCDPISEHNRLYWYRQTLGQGPEFLTYFQNEAQLEKSRLLSDRFSAERPKGSFSTLEIQRTEQGDSAMYLCASSSPGTGGLTVFGQGTRLTVV.

The chain has TRBV5-1 and TRBJ2-7; 11 bases map to TRBD2. CDR1 and CDR2 from the germline V gene are SGHRS and YFSETQ. J was trimmed by 3 bases and V by 1 base; bases with no gene match: 0. The CDR3 spans 14 residues. The CDR3 DNA sequence: TGCGCCAGCAGCTTGACTAGCGGGAGCTACGAGCAGTACTTC. This encodes CASSLTSGSYEQYF. Together with reference TRBV5-1 and TRBJ2-7, the CDR3 gives the full variable domain: KAGVTQTPRYLIKTRGQQVTLSCSPISGHRSVSWYQQTPGQGLQFLFEYFSETQRNKGNFPGRFSGRQFSNSRSEMNVSTLELGDSALYLCASSLTSGSYEQYFGPGTRLTVT.

This clone came up a few times. The chain has TRBV7-2 and TRBJ2-3; 11 positions agree with TRBD2. The CDR3 runs 15 residues. The V gene's germline CDR1 is SGHTA and CDR2 FQGNSA. Unmatched junction bases numbered 1, after V lost 1 base and J lost 4 bases. CDR3 sequence: CASSLVAGGPDTQYF. For the CDR3, the DNA is TGTGCCAGCAGCTTAGTAGCGGGAGGGCCAGATACGCAGTATTTT.

J is TRBJ2-1 and V is TRBV27, with D maybe TRBD1 (5 bases). Trimming removed 3 bases from V and 4 bases from J, with 19 bases in between. This CDR3 is built from 17 residues. Germline CDR1 and CDR2: MNHEY and SMNVEV (reference sequence). The CDR3 nucleotides read TGTGCCAGCAGTTTGTACAGAAAGGGGCTCCCGTACAATGAGCAGTTCTTC. It is translated as CASSLYRKGLPYNEQFF.

This clone was seen only once. The V call is TRBV5-1, the J call TRBJ2-7, with 16 bases identical to TRBD2. The CDR3 is 17 amino acids. Per the germline V gene, CDR1 is SGHRS and CDR2 is YFSETQ. Trimming took 4 bases from V and 4 from J; bases not matched to a gene: 8. CDR3: CASSKGLAGGPRYEQYF. The CDR3, as DNA: TGCGCCAGCAGCAAGGGACTAGCGGGAGGGCCGAGGTACGAGCAGTACTTC.

This rearrangement joins TRBV5-4 to TRBJ1-4, with D possibly being TRBD1 (5 bases). Germline assignment: CDR1 SGHNT and CDR2 YYREEE (reference sequence). Deletions cut 3 bases from V and 4 bases from J, with 16 bases between. CDR3 length: 16 amino acids. The CDR3 DNA reads as TGTGCCAGCAGCTCCCCCCGGCCCGGGGGTAATGAAAAACTGTTTTTT. Its protein product is CASSSPRPGGNEKLFF.

The gene calls are TRBV28 and TRBJ2-7, with TRBD2 identical over 7 bases. The ends lost 5 bases at V and 0 bases at J; junction bases unmatched: 13. CDR1 and CDR2 (germline): MDHEN, SYDVKM. The CDR3 has 17 amino acids. The CDR3 nucleotides read TGTGCCAGCAGTGCCCCCGGGAGAGGGGAGGGCTCCTACGAGCAGTACTTC. Residues: CASSAPGRGEGSYEQYF.

This clone appeared a single time. V is TRBV11-3 and J is TRBJ2-1, with 9 bases fitting TRBD2. Germline CDR1 and CDR2: SGHNT and YENEEA. This CDR3 region has 15 residues. J lost 8 bases, V lost 5 bases, and 10 bases had no gene match. For the CDR3, the DNA is TGTGCCAGCAGCCGCGGGACTAGCCGCGGGGATGAGCAGTTCTTC. Translating it yields CASSRGTSRGDEQFF.